Only a few counts were recorded for the clone carrying this T cell receptor beta chain. Its antigen is not known. Trimming stripped 0 bases from V and 5 bases from J, with 20 bases between. The germline CDR1 and CDR2 sequences are SGHNT and YYREEE (reference sequence). This CDR3 has 17 amino acids. This sample was taken from a study of T-cell reconstitution after alpha-beta-depleted transplantation in children. Findings and caveats of the study: In patients about two months after transplant, alpha-beta T cells reportedly arose from several hundred expanded graft clones.

Unique molecular identifiers were built into the TCRbeta library. Each CDR3 protein is one row after TCRdb ran MiXCR on the PCR reads. The sample includes a few hundred thousand distinct CDR3 sequences, over 10% of them seen just once. The material sequenced was PBMCs, mostly from graft donor cells, taken 360 days after TCRalphabeta/CD19-depleted stem cell transplant. This chain joins TRBV5-4 and TRBJ2-5; no clear D gene. The TCR was taken from a male patient younger than 18 who had a stem cell transplant for acute myeloid leukemia, so the T cells may come from the graft donor. CDR3 loop: CASSLDPGTLISETQYF. CDR3 coding DNA: TGTGCCAGCAGCTTGGACCCAGGAACTCTTATAAGTGAGACCCAGTACTTC.